This T cell receptor (beta chain) was obtained from a study of T cell changes during pregnancy in multiple sclerosis. V lost 5 bases and J lost 6, with 12 bases in between. The CDR3 has 13 amino acids. The germline gives CDR1 LNHDA, CDR2 SQIVND (reference sequence). The table came from immunoSEQ multiplex PCR; TCRdb's copy has only in-frame clones and leaves some out. The profile shows tens of thousands of clones, under 95% of them singletons. This clonotype was sampled from a female donor in good health, enrolled as a control in a pregnancy study. The input for sequencing was CD4+ T cells from peripheral blood mononuclear cells, taken in the second trimester of pregnancy. The rearrangement joins TRBV19 to TRBJ2-3; tentatively, D is TRBD1 (5 bases). The CDR3 DNA follows: TGTGCCAGTAGTCGAAACCCAGGGGATACGCAGTATTTT. Translating it yields CASSRNPGDTQYF.